The entry below gives a single T cell receptor beta chain sequence along with its context. Its antigen is currently unknown. The source of the sample is a study of PD-L1 blockade in urothelial cancer. In the study overall: About nine tenths of the roughly 30 patients were men with bladder-origin urothelial cancer. Peripheral blood specimens exhibited a median yield of 141,255 T cells. General study results and limits: Durable-benefit patients had greater expansion of tumor-associated blood clones at 3 weeks.

The V end lost 5 bases, the J end lost 7 bases, and 15 bases lay between the germline ends. Per germline, CDR1 SEHNR and CDR2 FQNEAQ (reference sequence). This CDR3 has 13 amino acids. As for time point: pretreatment peripheral blood. PCRs were each spiked with synthetic TCR analog templates. Using immunoSEQ multiplex PCR, the repertoire was profiled, and TCRdb retains in-frame clones only, with some absent. The sample shows 45,000 to 60,000 clones, 80% to 85% of them seen only once. Sequenced material: PBMCs, taken around atezolizumab (anti-PD-L1) treatment. The receptor's source is a man over 45 with urothelial cancer. V usage is TRBV7-9 and J usage is TRBJ2-7; possibly TRBD2 for D (5 bases). CDR3: CASSLPRGLEQYF. CDR3 bases: TGTGCCAGCAGCCTCCCCCGGGGTTTGGAGCAGTACTTC.